This T cell receptor beta chain was sequenced for a study of blood T cell repertoires in COVID-19. About the research overall: Samples of COVID-19 (acute and convalescent) were obtained from the United States, Italy and Spain. T cells, B-cell-depleted T cells, or PBMCs supplied cDNA or gDNA.

Method: immunoSEQ multiplex PCR; TCRdb's copy keeps in-frame clones and lacks some. The data hold about 64,000 clones, with approximately 90% observed a single time. Germline V gene sequence: CDR1 SGHNT, CDR2 YENEEA. CDR3 size: 16 residues. After removal of 1 base from V and 5 bases from J, the junction contained 6 bases not matched to a gene. The chain couples TRBV11-3 to TRBJ1-5; 9 bases map to TRBD1. The receptor's source is a man aged 50 or older with active COVID-19. Input material: peripheral blood. The CDR3 loop is CASSLVDRGIHQPQHF. Written as DNA, the CDR3 is TGTGCCAGCAGCTTAGTGGACAGGGGCATCCATCAGCCCCAGCATTTT.